The 15 T cell receptor beta chains given below trace back to one sample, sequenced in a study of regulatory T cells in long-lasting Graves disease. According to the study, TCR beta libraries were built with iRepertoire HTBI primers and CDR3-region Arm-PCR. TCRdb passed the multiplex PCR reads through MiXCR, listing each CDR3 protein once. The sample lists some 430,000 distinct CDR3 sequences; around a fifth were seen once. Time point noted: persistent/refractory GD, antithyroid drugs over 5 years with positive TRAb. Researchers made the TCR library from RNA that was extracted from PBMCs. Sequenced material: peripheral blood mononuclear cells (PBMCs), taken when the disease was refractory, from a patient treated with antithyroid drugs. These receptors came from a female donor with Graves disease.

This rearrangement joins TRBV7-9 to TRBJ1-2; 7 nucleotides match TRBD1. The CDR3 length is 14 residues. Germline V gene sequence: CDR1 SEHNR, CDR2 FQNEAQ (reference sequence). The V gene end was trimmed by 3 bases and the J gene end by 12 bases; junction bases not matched to a gene: 13. The CDR3 loop is CASSFERQGPAHTF. In DNA, the CDR3 is TGTGCCAGCAGCTTCGAGAGACAGGGCCCCGCCCACACCTTC.

Notes on this clonotype: This could be a read error, since a much larger clone is one nucleotide away. The chain combines TRBV7-2 with TRBJ2-4, with 15 bases lining up with TRBD2. Germline V gives CDR1 SGHTA, CDR2 FQGNSA. This CDR3 comprises 19 residues. The CDR3 DNA reads TGTGCCAGCAGCCCTAGGGGACTAGCGGGAGGTTGGACCAAACACATTCAGTACTTC. Its translation: CASSPRGLAGGWTKHIQYF.

This rearrangement joins TRBV12-3 or TRBV12-4 to TRBJ1-5; no clear D. Trimming left V 3 bases short and J 7 bases short, with 13 bases between. This CDR3 region has 14 residues. CDR3 loop: CASSLYGEEQPQHF. The DNA of the CDR3 is TGTGCCAGCAGTTTGTACGGGGAGGAGCAGCCCCAGCATTTT.

This sequence joins TRBV7-9 and TRBJ2-2, with 10 bases fitting TRBD1. Germline values: CDR1 SEHNR, CDR2 FQNEAQ (reference sequence). Trimming cost V 5 bases and J 6 bases; bases outside gene matches: 9. The CDR3 runs 16 residues. This chain's CDR3 is CASSQLGTGEAGELFF. The CDR3 DNA follows: TGTGCCAGCAGCCAACTCGGGACAGGGGAGGCCGGGGAGCTGTTTTTT.

This clonotype was recorded at least ten times. The rearrangement uses TRBV5-5 and TRBJ2-2; D possibly matches TRBD1 or TRBD2 (5 bases each). From germline, CDR1 is SGHKS and CDR2 YYEKEE (reference sequence). The ends were cut back, 6 bases at V and 9 bases at J, with 12 bases in the middle. The CDR3 contains 12 residues. CDR3 DNA: TGTGCCAGCACCCTCCAGGGACGGGAGCTGTTTTTT. This translates into CASTLQGRELFF.

The genes are TRBV19 and TRBJ1-5; 9 bases agree with TRBD1. V trimming: 6 bases; J trimming: 5 bases; junction bases outside the gene matches: 14. Germline V lookup: CDR1 LNHDA, CDR2 SQIVND (reference sequence). The CDR3 totals 17 residues. The CDR3 nucleotides read TGTGCCAGTAGACGTATTCAGACAGGGGGGTCGGATCAGCCCCAGCATTTT. This translates into CASRRIQTGGSDQPQHF. Looking up the rest from reference TRBV19 and TRBJ1-5 gives the full variable domain: DGGITQSPKYLFRKEGQNVTLSCEQNLNHDAMYWYRQDPGQGLRLIYYSQIVNDFQKGDIAEGYSVSREKKESFPLTVTSAQKNPTAFYLCASRRIQTGGSDQPQHFGDGTRLSIL.

In this sample, this clonotype turned up a few times. The chain employs TRBV10-1 and TRBJ1-1, with TRBD1 as a possible D gene (6 bases). Between the trimmed V and J ends, which lost 3 bases and 5 bases, there was a span of 16 bases. This CDR3 has 15 residues. Per germline, CDR1 WNHNN and CDR2 SYGVQD (reference sequence). The CDR3 sequence is CASSEEIGGQTEAFF. The CDR3 DNA sequence: TGCGCCAGCAGTGAAGAAATTGGAGGACAGACTGAAGCTTTCTTT.

The table lists this clonotype with a few counts. This sequence joins TRBV4-1 and TRBJ2-6; 7 nucleotides agree with TRBD1. This CDR3 spans 17 amino acids. Losses at the gene ends were 0 bases for V and 2 bases for J; bases not matched to a gene: 4. From germline, CDR1 is MGHRA and CDR2 YSYEKL. CDR3 in DNA: TGCGCCAGCAGCCAAGAAGACGACAGGGCTGGGGCCAACGTCCTGACTTTC. This encodes CASSQEDDRAGANVLTF.

This clonotype was observed at least ten times. The V gene is TRBV12-3 or TRBV12-4, the J gene TRBJ2-2; unclear D gene. V was cut by 1 base and J by 1 base, with 7 bases left in between. The CDR3 totals 15 residues. DNA of the CDR3: TGTGCCAGCAGTTTAGAACAGATGAACACCGGGGAGCTGTTTTTT. Its protein is CASSLEQMNTGELFF.

V gene TRBV5-1 combines with J gene TRBJ2-7; D is possibly TRBD1 (6 bases). The V gene lost 4 bases and the J gene lost 0 bases, with 11 bases spanning the gap. The CDR3 is 14 amino acids. CDR1 and CDR2 from the germline V gene are SGHRS and YFSETQ. CDR3 sequence (DNA): TGCGCCAGCAGCCCTCAGGGGCCCTCCTACGAGCAGTACTTC. It yields the protein CASSPQGPSYEQYF.

This clonotype was detected a few times. The V call is TRBV7-2, the J call TRBJ1-5; D might be TRBD1 (5 bases). The CDR3 runs 17 residues. The V gene lost 1 base and the J gene lost 2 bases, with 15 bases spanning the gap. In germline, CDR1 is SGHTA, CDR2 FQGNSA. CDR3 sequence: CASSLGQGRLGNQPQHF. The CDR3 nucleotides read TGTGCCAGCAGCTTAGGCCAGGGTCGGTTGGGCAATCAGCCCCAGCATTTT.

The V call is TRBV2, the J call TRBJ2-1, with D perhaps TRBD1 (6 bases). This CDR3 spans 14 amino acids. In germline, CDR1 is SNHLY, CDR2 FYNNEI. Trimming pared 6 bases from V and 4 bases from J, leaving 13 bases between. CDR3 coding DNA: TGTGCCAGCAGGCCAACAGGGATTTACAATGAGCAGTTCTTC. Translating it yields CASRPTGIYNEQFF.

This chain joins TRBV18 and TRBJ2-5, with 9 bases aligning to TRBD1. Germline-derived CDR1 and CDR2 are KGHSH and LQKENI. This CDR3 has 15 residues. Trimming took 6 bases from V and 5 from J; bases not matched to a gene: 10. In nucleotides, the CDR3 is TGTGCCAGCTCTCCCGGGACAGGGCGTTACGAGACCCAGTACTTC. Residues: CASSPGTGRYETQYF. Together with reference TRBV18 and TRBJ2-5, the CDR3 gives the full variable domain: NAGVMQNPRHLVRRRGQEARLRCSPMKGHSHVYWYRQLPEEGLKFMVYLQKENIIDESGMPKERFSAEFPKEGPSILRIQQVVRGDSAAYFCASSPGTGRYETQYFGPGTRLLVL.

This clonotype was recorded at least ten times. The V and J genes are TRBV6-5 and TRBJ2-7; the D gene is possibly TRBD1 (6 bases). V was cut by 2 bases and J by 6 bases, with 11 bases left in between. Germline V gene lookup returns CDR1 MNHEY and CDR2 SVGAGI. There are 13 residues in the CDR3. The CDR3 is CASSYGTLGEQYF. The CDR3 bases are TGTGCCAGCAGTTACGGGACACTCGGCGAGCAGTACTTC.

V usage is TRBV19 and J usage is TRBJ2-3; 12 bases line up with TRBD2. The CDR3 contains 15 residues. Trimming at V came to 8 bases and at J to 5 bases, leaving 8 bases not matched to a gene. Germline CDR1 is LNHDA and CDR2 is SQIVND (reference sequence). The CDR3 spells CASRRLAGAVDTQYF. DNA of the CDR3: TGTGCCAGTCGACGACTAGCGGGAGCGGTAGATACGCAGTATTTT.